Following are 17 T cell receptor beta chains from one sample sequenced in a study of cytomegalovirus exposure and HLA in healthy donors (dated by TCRdb to about 2017). The library was generated by the immunoSEQ multiplex PCR assay. For the multiplex PCR, a mixture combining 60 forward primers for TCR Vbeta segments and 13 reverse primers for TCR Jbeta segments was used. As stored in TCRdb, this immuneACCESS dataset retains in-frame rearrangements with V and J assigned. A fraction of the clones does not appear; measured against another copy, unresolved V genes explain less than half of the discrepancy, and the remainder lacks a known reason. The sample table contains fewer than 150,000 clones; only one count was recorded for 70% to 80% of them. The top ten clones comprise 9.5% to 13% of the sample. Specimen: PBMCs. Every receptor here comes from a woman aged 50 to 60 in good health and CMV-seropositive.

This chain joins TRBV7-2 and TRBJ1-5; D remains ambiguous. The CDR3 is made up of 15 amino acids. CDR1 is SGHTA and CDR2 is FQGNSA in the germline V gene. Trimming pared 5 bases from V and 0 bases from J, leaving 11 bases between. The CDR3, as DNA: TGTGCCAGCAGCGTAACACCGAATAGCAATCAGCCCCAGCATTTT. It specifies CASSVTPNSNQPQHF.

This clone was observed a single time. This chain uses TRBV7-2 with TRBJ1-2; 8 positions match TRBD1. The J segment lost 5 bases and the V segment lost 4 bases, leaving 9 bases of the junction unmatched. This CDR3 is built from 15 residues. Per the germline V gene, CDR1 is SGHTA and CDR2 is FQGNSA. The CDR3 spells CASSSRQGPGYGYTF. The DNA of the CDR3 is TGTGCCAGCAGCTCCAGACAGGGGCCTGGGTATGGCTACACCTTC.

The V call is TRBV5-8, the J call TRBJ1-1, with TRBD1 identical over 7 bases. Germline loops: CDR1 SGHTS, CDR2 YDEGEE. Germline trimming cut 3 bases from V and 1 base from J; bases unmatched to any gene: 3. This CDR3 comprises 14 residues. DNA for the CDR3: TGTGCCAGCAGCTGGGGGGACAGGAACACTGAAGCTTTCTTT. This encodes CASSWGDRNTEAFF.

This clone appeared a few times. The V call is TRBV19, the J call TRBJ2-2, with D hard to call. The CDR3 sequence is 13 residues long. V dropped 2 bases and J dropped 5 bases, with 6 bases sitting between them. In germline, CDR1 is LNHDA, CDR2 SQIVND (reference sequence). The CDR3 is CASSILVTGELFF. CDR3 coding DNA: TGTGCCAGTAGTATACTCGTAACCGGGGAGCTGTTTTTT.

The V and J genes are TRBV4-1 and TRBJ1-5; D is perhaps TRBD1 (5 bases). Per the germline V gene, CDR1 is MGHRA and CDR2 is YSYEKL. The CDR3 is made up of 15 amino acids. The V gene lost 1 base and the J gene lost 4 bases, with 11 bases spanning the gap. The CDR3 loop is CASSQGQGPNQPQHF. The DNA of the CDR3 is TGCGCCAGCAGCCAAGGTCAGGGCCCGAATCAGCCCCAGCATTTT.

The CDR3 nucleotides read TGTGCCAGCAGCGCGGGGGGGATACAGAAAACTGAAGCTTTCTTT. Translating gives CASSAGGIQKTEAFF. The chain recombines TRBV5-4 with TRBJ1-1; D is possibly TRBD1 (5 bases). Trimming removed 4 bases at V and 5 bases at J, with 18 bases between. The CDR3 length is 15 residues. The germline CDR1 and CDR2 sequences are SGHNT and YYREEE (reference sequence).

This clone was counted only a few times. The rearrangement joins TRBV7-2 to TRBJ2-7, with TRBD2 matching over 9 bases. V lost 7 bases and J lost 4; bases outside the gene matches: 17. CDR3 size: 17 residues. The germline V gene has CDR1 SGHTA and CDR2 FQGNSA. As DNA, the CDR3 is TGTGCCAGCATGGTTAGTAGCGGGGGCCCTTTTGGGTACGAGCAGTACTTC. It specifies CASMVSSGGPFGYEQYF. The full variable domain, its missing parts supplied by reference TRBV7-2 and TRBJ2-7, is GAGVSQSPSNKVTEKGKDVELRCDPISGHTALYWYRQSLGQGLEFLIYFQGNSAPDKSGLPSDRFSAERTGGSVSTLTIQRTQQEDSAVYLCASMVSSGGPFGYEQYFGPGTRLTVT.

This clone was counted once. The CDR3 protein is CASSLRLAGATDTQYF. In DNA, the CDR3 is TGTGCCAGCAGCCTCAGACTAGCGGGGGCAACAGATACGCAGTATTTT. This sequence joins TRBV5-6 and TRBJ2-3; 12 bases agree with TRBD2. Per germline, CDR1 SGHDT and CDR2 YYEEEE. The junction had 6 bases not matched to a gene; V was cut back by 4 bases and J by 3 bases. The CDR3 runs to 16 residues.

The chain recombines TRBV2 with TRBJ2-7, with D maybe TRBD2 (6 bases). The CDR3 runs 12 residues. The germline gives CDR1 SNHLY, CDR2 FYNNEI. V lost 6 bases, J lost 6 bases, and 12 bases lay in between. In DNA, the CDR3 is TGTGCCAGCAGGCCCTGGGAGGCCGAGCAGTACTTC. Its translation: CASRPWEAEQYF.

This clone appeared once. The chain carries TRBV6-1 and TRBJ2-7, with TRBD1 identical over 9 bases. CDR1 is MNHNS and CDR2 is SASEGT in the germline V gene. The CDR3 is 15 residues long. J was trimmed by 3 bases and V by 4 bases; bases with no gene match: 7. DNA of the CDR3: TGTGCCAGCAGTGGGGAACAGGGGGCCCACTACGAGCAGTACTTC. It specifies CASSGEQGAHYEQYF.

This sequence joins TRBV27 and TRBJ1-5; TRBD1 agrees at 7 bases. The CDR3 runs 13 residues. Germline CDR1 and CDR2: MNHEY and SMNVEV (reference sequence). The ends lost 3 bases at V and 7 bases at J; junction bases unmatched: 3. Written as DNA, the CDR3 is TGTGCCAGCAGTTTGGCAGGGGGACAGCCCCAGCATTTT. It encodes CASSLAGGQPQHF.

This sequence joins TRBV19 and TRBJ1-2, with a possible D match to TRBD1 (5 bases). CDR1 is LNHDA, CDR2 SQIVND, per germline (reference sequence). The CDR3 is 11 amino acids. Trimming removed 10 bases from V and 7 bases from J, with 13 bases in between. CDR3 DNA: TGTGCCACCTCCTTAAGGGGTGGCTACACCTTC. Its translation is CATSLRGGYTF.

The chain carries TRBV19 and TRBJ2-1, with D possibly being TRBD1 (5 bases). V was clipped by 7 bases and J by 9 bases, with 22 bases between them. CDR1 and CDR2 (germline): LNHDA, SQIVND (reference sequence). This CDR3 has 15 residues. This CDR3 reads CASNPAGKVQSEQFF. CDR3 nucleotides: TGTGCCAGTAACCCCGCAGGGAAAGTTCAGAGTGAGCAGTTCTTC.

The V gene is TRBV28, the J gene TRBJ1-6, with D possibly being TRBD1 (5 bases). CDR3 length: 13 residues. From germline, CDR1 is MDHEN and CDR2 SYDVKM. V was trimmed by 6 bases and J by 5 bases, leaving 8 bases between them. CDR3 sequence reads: CASSQGNNSPLHF. The CDR3 nucleotides read TGTGCCAGCAGCCAGGGAAATAATTCACCCCTCCACTTT.

The genes are TRBV9 and TRBJ2-3; 8 bases match TRBD1. Trimming took 3 bases from V and 0 from J; bases not matched to a gene: 6. From germline, CDR1 is SGDLS and CDR2 YYNGEE. The CDR3 contains 16 residues. The CDR3 nucleotides read TGTGCCAGCAGCGAAGTGACAGGGGATAGCACAGATACGCAGTATTTT. It translates to CASSEVTGDSTDTQYF.

This chain uses TRBV4-1 with TRBJ2-1; 8 nucleotides agree with TRBD2. The ends lost 2 bases at V and 7 bases at J; junction bases unmatched: 16. The CDR3 runs 18 residues. Germline CDR1 reads MGHRA; CDR2 reads YSYEKL. The CDR3 spells CASSQLSHRAGAGNEQFF. The CDR3 coding sequence is TGCGCCAGCAGCCAACTCTCGCATCGAGCGGGAGCGGGGAATGAGCAGTTCTTC.

CDR3 loop: CASSPPLAGGEPDTQYF. The CDR3 nucleotides read TGTGCCAGCAGCCCCCCCCTAGCGGGAGGGGAGCCAGATACGCAGTATTTT. The chain links TRBV28 to TRBJ2-3; 12 bases agree with TRBD2. V lost 6 bases to trimming and J lost 4 bases; unmatched junction nucleotides: 11. The CDR3 consists of 17 residues. CDR1 MDHEN and CDR2 SYDVKM come from the germline V gene.